Listed below are T cell receptor beta chains from one sample, sequenced in a study of blood T cell repertoires in COVID-19. Sequencing was performed with immunoSEQ multiplex PCR; in TCRdb, only in-frame clones are kept and a portion is missing. The profile shows about 210,000 clones, around 82% of them singletons. The specimen sequenced was peripheral blood. The origin of the receptors is a woman between 35 and 50 years old with acute or convalescent COVID-19. CDR3s include the opening cysteine and the closing phenylalanine or tryptophan. The D gene is left open where the match is weak. Clone size is shown for a subset of rows, as once, few, many or a class of expanded clone.

clone size: NA; D gene: NA; J gene: TRBJ1-3; V gene: TRBV4-1; CDR3 DNA: TGCGCCAGCAGCCAAGATCGGAGGGACTCCTCTGGAAACACCATATATTTT; CDR3 protein: CASSQDRRDSSGNTIYF
clone size: few; D gene: TRBD1; J gene: TRBJ1-2; V gene: TRBV24-1; CDR3 DNA: TGTGCCACCAGTGACGCGACAGGGGACTATGGCTACACCTTC; CDR3 protein: CATSDATGDYGYTF
clone size: NA; D gene: TRBD1; J gene: TRBJ2-7; V gene: TRBV5-1; CDR3 DNA: TGCGCCAGCAGCTTGGAGGGGACAGGGGGAAGTCGCGAGCAGTACTTC; CDR3 protein: CASSLEGTGGSREQYF
clone size: NA; D gene: NA; J gene: TRBJ2-7; V gene: TRBV21-1; CDR3 DNA: TGTGCCAGCAGCACCGCACACTTAGCGGGAGGGTCGGAAGTAGGCTACGAGCAGTACTTC; CDR3 protein: CASSTAHLAGGSEVGYEQYF
clone size: NA; D gene: NA; J gene: TRBJ2-7; V gene: TRBV7-2; CDR3 DNA: TGTGCCAGCAGCTTTCAAGGGGCCCTTCGCGAGCAGTACTTC; CDR3 protein: CASSFQGALREQYF
clone size: NA; D gene: TRBD2; J gene: TRBJ2-3; V gene: TRBV6-2/TRBV6-3; CDR3 DNA: TGTGCCAGCAGTGACGGAAGTTTGGGGGGGGATACGCAGTATTTT; CDR3 protein: CASSDGSLGGDTQYF
clone size: NA; D gene: NA; J gene: TRBJ1-1; V gene: TRBV27; CDR3 DNA: TGTGCCAGCAGTCCCAGCCAGGGTACCACTGAAGCTTTCTTT; CDR3 protein: CASSPSQGTTEAFF
clone size: NA; D gene: TRBD1; J gene: TRBJ1-4; V gene: TRBV3-1/TRBV3-2; CDR3 DNA: TGTGCCAGCAGCCAAGGAGGGGGCGCCGAAAAACTGTTTTTT; CDR3 protein: CASSQGGGAEKLFF
clone size: NA; D gene: NA; J gene: TRBJ2-5; V gene: TRBV25-1; CDR3 DNA: TGTGCCAGCAGTGAAGGCGGGGAGACCCAGTACTTC; CDR3 protein: CASSEGGETQYF
clone size: NA; D gene: NA; J gene: TRBJ2-1; V gene: TRBV11-2; CDR3 DNA: TGTGCCAGCAGCTTGGGACGACTAGGTAACTACAATGAGCAGTTCTTC; CDR3 protein: CASSLGRLGNYNEQFF
clone size: NA; D gene: TRBD2; J gene: TRBJ2-7; V gene: TRBV7-2; CDR3 DNA: TGTGCCAGCAGCTTAGCCGGGACTAGCGGGAGCTCCTACGAGCAGTACTTC; CDR3 protein: CASSLAGTSGSSYEQYF
clone size: NA; D gene: NA; J gene: TRBJ2-7; V gene: TRBV19; CDR3 DNA: TGTGCCAGTAGTGGGTGGGGCCTCCACGAGCAGTACTTC; CDR3 protein: CASSGWGLHEQYF
clone size: NA; D gene: NA; J gene: TRBJ1-6; V gene: TRBV6-5; CDR3 DNA: TGTGCCAGCAGTTACGCCTTGGACTATTCACCCCTCCACTTT; CDR3 protein: CASSYALDYSPLHF
clone size: few; D gene: TRBD2; J gene: TRBJ2-7; V gene: TRBV10-3; CDR3 DNA: TGTGCCATCAGTGGATCGGGCGGGAGGGATGTTTACGAGCAGTACTTC; CDR3 protein: CAISGSGGRDVYEQYF
clone size: NA; D gene: NA; J gene: TRBJ2-3; V gene: TRBV9; CDR3 DNA: TGTGCCAGCAGCGTAGGGGTAGGCGGAGATACGCAGTATTTT; CDR3 protein: CASSVGVGGDTQYF
clone size: once; D gene: TRBD2; J gene: TRBJ2-1; V gene: TRBV10-3; CDR3 DNA: TGTGCCATCAGTGAGTCAGCTAGCGGGAGTTCTGGAATACGGAATGAGCAGTTCTTC; CDR3 protein: CAISESASGSSGIRNEQFF
clone size: NA; D gene: TRBD2; J gene: TRBJ2-1; V gene: TRBV9; CDR3 DNA: TGTGCCAGCAGCCCCTGGGGGGAGGCGGGGGAAGAGCAGTTCTTC; CDR3 protein: CASSPWGEAGEEQFF
clone size: NA; D gene: NA; J gene: TRBJ2-2; V gene: TRBV11-2; CDR3 DNA: TGTGCCAGCAGCCCACAGGGTATTTCTTCGACCGGGGAGCTGTTTTTT; CDR3 protein: CASSPQGISSTGELFF
clone size: NA; D gene: NA; J gene: TRBJ2-7; V gene: TRBV5-6; CDR3 DNA: TGTGCCAGCAGCTTCCGGGGGAGCAACGAGCAGTACTTC; CDR3 protein: CASSFRGSNEQYF
clone size: once; D gene: TRBD1; J gene: TRBJ2-7; V gene: TRBV7-9; CDR3 DNA: TGTGCCAGCAGCTCCCTCGGGACAGGGAGGATCGTTAGCGAGCAGTACTTC; CDR3 protein: CASSSLGTGRIVSEQYF
clone size: NA; D gene: NA; J gene: TRBJ1-5; V gene: TRBV6-5; CDR3 DNA: TGTGCCAGTGACGCCGGGGGTAGCAATCAGCCCCAGCATTTT; CDR3 protein: CASDAGGSNQPQHF
clone size: NA; D gene: TRBD2; J gene: TRBJ2-3; V gene: TRBV30; CDR3 DNA: TGTGCCTGGAAAACTAGCGGGGGTGCAGATACGCAGTATTTT; CDR3 protein: CAWKTSGGADTQYF
clone size: NA; D gene: NA; J gene: TRBJ1-2; V gene: TRBV6-1; CDR3 DNA: TGTGCCAGCAGTGAAGGAGGGTTAAACCCCGGCTACACCTTC; CDR3 protein: CASSEGGLNPGYTF
clone size: NA; D gene: NA; J gene: TRBJ2-5; V gene: TRBV29-1; CDR3 DNA: TGCAGCGTTCCTATATCCTTACCGGCCCAGTACTTC; CDR3 protein: CSVPISLPAQYF
clone size: NA; D gene: NA; J gene: TRBJ1-5; V gene: TRBV7-9; CDR3 DNA: TGTGCCAGCAGCTTAGCGGGCGGGGGCAATCAGCCCCAGCATTTT; CDR3 protein: CASSLAGGGNQPQHF
clone size: once; D gene: NA; J gene: TRBJ1-5; V gene: TRBV2; CDR3 DNA: TGTGCCAGCAGTGGAGAGGGTTATGCGCCCCAGCATTTT; CDR3 protein: CASSGEGYAPQHF
clone size: NA; D gene: TRBD1; J gene: TRBJ2-7; V gene: TRBV6-1; CDR3 DNA: TGTGCCAGCAGTGAACCCCGGGACAGGGGCGAGCAGTACTTC; CDR3 protein: CASSEPRDRGEQYF
clone size: few; D gene: TRBD2; J gene: TRBJ2-1; V gene: TRBV6-6; CDR3 DNA: TGTGCCAGCAGTTCGACTAGCGGGGGCCACAATGAGCAGTTCTTC; CDR3 protein: CASSSTSGGHNEQFF
clone size: few; D gene: NA; J gene: TRBJ1-6; V gene: TRBV5-1; CDR3 DNA: TGCGCCAGCCGGGTGGGTGAAGAGCGGTCACCCCTCCACTTT; CDR3 protein: CASRVGEERSPLHF
clone size: NA; D gene: TRBD2; J gene: TRBJ2-1; V gene: TRBV27; CDR3 DNA: TGTGCCAGCAGTTCTAAGCGGGGACTTCACAATGAGCAGTTCTTC; CDR3 protein: CASSSKRGLHNEQFF
clone size: NA; D gene: NA; J gene: TRBJ2-7; V gene: TRBV18; CDR3 DNA: TGTGCCAGCTCACCAATCTTAGCGGAATACTACGAGCAGTACTTC; CDR3 protein: CASSPILAEYYEQYF
clone size: NA; D gene: NA; J gene: TRBJ1-4; V gene: TRBV27; CDR3 DNA: TGTGCCAGCAGTTTATTTAAGGGGATCAGTGAAAAACTGTTTTTT; CDR3 protein: CASSLFKGISEKLFF
clone size: NA; D gene: TRBD2; J gene: TRBJ2-1; V gene: TRBV11-2; CDR3 DNA: TGTGCCAGCAGCGTAGCGGGGAGCTCCTACAATGAGCAGTTCTTC; CDR3 protein: CASSVAGSSYNEQFF
clone size: NA; D gene: TRBD1; J gene: TRBJ1-2; V gene: TRBV4-2; CDR3 DNA: TGTGCCAGCAGCCAGGGGACAGGAAAACCCGTAACTAACTATGGCTACACCTTC; CDR3 protein: CASSQGTGKPVTNYGYTF
clone size: NA; D gene: TRBD2; J gene: TRBJ2-3; V gene: TRBV9; CDR3 DNA: TGTGCCAGCAGCTCAAAAGAGCGGGGGCAGGCAGATACGCAGTATTTT; CDR3 protein: CASSSKERGQADTQYF
clone size: few; D gene: NA; J gene: TRBJ1-1; V gene: TRBV9; CDR3 DNA: TGTGCCAGCAGCGTATGGGGGGAAACTGAAGCTTTCTTT; CDR3 protein: CASSVWGETEAFF
clone size: few; D gene: NA; J gene: TRBJ1-1; V gene: TRBV19; CDR3 DNA: TGTGCCAGTAGCTCAGAGAGGGGGTTAAAAGCTTTCTTT; CDR3 protein: CASSSERGLKAFF
clone size: NA; D gene: NA; J gene: TRBJ1-6; V gene: TRBV19; CDR3 DNA: TGTGCCAGTAGTATGGAGGGGAGACCCTATAATTCACCCCTCCACTTT; CDR3 protein: CASSMEGRPYNSPLHF
clone size: once; D gene: TRBD2; J gene: TRBJ2-1; V gene: TRBV3-1/TRBV3-2; CDR3 DNA: TGTGCCAGCAGCCAAGGGAGCGGGAGAAGCTCCTACAATGAGCAGTTCTTC; CDR3 protein: CASSQGSGRSSYNEQFF